These 8 T cell receptor beta chains share one sample of origin, sequenced in a study of CD8 T cells in ankylosing spondylitis. MiXCR, run by TCRdb on the 5' RACE reads, gives a single entry per CDR3 protein. The sample records hundreds of thousands of distinct CDR3 sequences, roughly 8.2% being singletons. The sample consisted of blood, either unsorted or a sorted T cell fraction (not recorded which). These TCRs come from a female donor with ankylosing spondylitis or in good health (not recorded which).

Many counts were recorded for this clonotype. V and J are TRBV28 and TRBJ1-1; TRBD1 matches at 9 bases. The J segment lost 6 bases and the V segment lost 7 bases, leaving 15 bases of the junction unmatched. The germline CDR1 and CDR2 sequences are MDHEN and SYDVKM. The length of the CDR3 is 16 residues. The CDR3 DNA reads as TGTGCCAGCACCACTCGGGACCCGGGACAGGGTGCTGAAGCTTTCTTT. Protein sequence: CASTTRDPGQGAEAFF.

This clonotype was observed at least ten times. The chain has TRBV5-1 and TRBJ2-1, with no clear D. This CDR3 is 14 amino acids long. Trimming left V 0 bases short and J 3 bases short, with 7 bases between. In germline, CDR1 is SGHRS, CDR2 YFSETQ. CDR3 protein: CASSLVAYYNEQFF. For the CDR3, the DNA is TGCGCCAGCAGCTTGGTGGCCTACTACAATGAGCAGTTCTTC.

This clonotype was observed many times. V usage is TRBV7-2 and J usage is TRBJ2-7; 13 bases are shared with TRBD2. V was pared by 3 bases and J by 4 bases, with 9 bases of the junction left unmatched. CDR1 SGHTA and CDR2 FQGNSA come from the germline V gene. The CDR3 has 17 amino acids. The CDR3 DNA reads as TGTGCCAGCAGCTTCGGATTCACTAGCGGGAGGGCTTACGAGCAGTACTTC. Its translation is CASSFGFTSGRAYEQYF.

Concerning this clonotype: Possible read error: a much larger clone is one base away. The CDR3 sequence: CSPGESQYF. CDR3 sequence (DNA): TGCAGCCCTGGTGAGTCCCAGTACTTC. This chain links TRBV29-1 with TRBJ2-5; the D is unclear. The CDR3 contains 9 residues. Germline V lookup: CDR1 SQVTM, CDR2 ANQGSEA. V lost 8 bases to trimming and J lost 9 bases, with 10 bases between them.

This clonotype was detected many times. The chain has TRBV12-3 or TRBV12-4 and TRBJ2-3; D not certain. The V and J ends lost 2 bases and 3 bases respectively, with 12 bases between them. The CDR3 has 15 amino acids. CDR3 protein: CASSLISSPTDTQYF. The CDR3 DNA follows: TGTGCCAGCAGTTTAATATCAAGTCCGACAGATACGCAGTATTTT.

This clonotype was seen ten or more times. V usage is TRBV11-2 and J usage is TRBJ2-7; no clear D gene. V was trimmed by 11 bases and J by 5 bases, leaving 22 bases between them. CDR3 length: 14 amino acids. Germline V gives CDR1 SGHAT, CDR2 FQNNGV. CDR3 nucleotides: TGTGCCTCTTCCCGGTCCGGAATCGGGCACGAGCAGTACTTC. This encodes CASSRSGIGHEQYF. Based on the CDR3 plus reference TRBV11-2 and TRBJ2-7, the full variable domain is EAGVAQSPRYKIIEKRQSVAFWCNPISGHATLYWYQQILGQGPKLLIQFQNNGVVDDSQLPKDRFSAERLKGVDSTLKIQPAKLEDSAVYLCASSRSGIGHEQYFGPGTRLTVT.

This clonotype has a handful of counts. The chain carries TRBV7-9 and TRBJ2-5, with D possibly matching TRBD2 (5 bases). Germline V lookup: CDR1 SEHNR, CDR2 FQNEAQ (reference sequence). V lost 8 bases and J 2 bases, leaving 18 bases between the germline ends. The CDR3 spans 15 residues. In DNA, the CDR3 is TGTGCCAGCCTAACCCCTCTGGGCGGGCAAGAGACCCAGTACTTC. Translating gives CASLTPLGGQETQYF.

The table lists this clonotype with many counts. The genes are TRBV6-1 and TRBJ1-4; tentative D call: TRBD1 (5 bases). Germline loops: CDR1 MNHNS, CDR2 SASEGT. The CDR3 has 14 residues. V dropped 5 bases and J dropped 6 bases, with 13 bases sitting between them. CDR3 DNA: TGTGCCAGCAGTCAGGTCCTGGGGCATGAAAAACTGTTTTTT. Translation gives CASSQVLGHEKLFF.